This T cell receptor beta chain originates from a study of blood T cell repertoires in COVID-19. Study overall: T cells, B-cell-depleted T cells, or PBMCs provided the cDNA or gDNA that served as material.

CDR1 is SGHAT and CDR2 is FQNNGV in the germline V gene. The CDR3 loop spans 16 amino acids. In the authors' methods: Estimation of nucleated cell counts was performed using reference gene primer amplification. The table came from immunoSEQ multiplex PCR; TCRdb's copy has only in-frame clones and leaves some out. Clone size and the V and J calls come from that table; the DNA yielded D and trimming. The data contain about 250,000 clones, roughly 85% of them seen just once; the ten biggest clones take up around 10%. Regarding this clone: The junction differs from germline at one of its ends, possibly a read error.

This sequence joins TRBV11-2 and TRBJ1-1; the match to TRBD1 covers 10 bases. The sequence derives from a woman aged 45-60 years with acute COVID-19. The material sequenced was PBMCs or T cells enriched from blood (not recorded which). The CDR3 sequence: CASRLGQGDRNTEAFF. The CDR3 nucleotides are TGTGCCAGCAGGTTAGGACAGGGGGATCGGAACACTGAAGCTTTCTTT.